The sample holds many counts of the clone carrying this T cell receptor beta chain. The antigen remains unidentified. With iRepertoire HTBI primers and Arm-PCR of CDR3 regions, TCR beta libraries were built. TCRdb used MiXCR to reprocess the multiplex PCR reads, holding one entry per CDR3 protein. The sample has about 500,000 distinct CDR3 sequences, 16% seen once; the top ten hold 10% to 15%. CDR3 length equals 16 residues. Germline V gene data show CDR1 as LNHNV and CDR2 as YYDKDF (reference sequence). The ends lost 1 base at V and 8 bases at J; junction bases unmatched: 10. Time point: newly diagnosed GD, antithyroid drugs for less than 3 months. Preparation of the TCR library used RNA extracted from PBMCs. The data belong to a study of regulatory T cells in long-lasting Graves disease. Study findings and constraints: Under persistent disease, TRBV28, TRBJ1-2 and TRBJ2-5 were used preferentially.

This same sample was also taken into another study, of T cells in Graves' hyperthyroidism and ophthalmopathy. That report notes: If no ophthalmopathy progression occurred within 18 months, Graves' hyperthyroidism was stable.

The chain employs TRBV15 and TRBJ1-2; TRBD1 matches at 10 bases. Sequences were derived from peripheral blood mononuclear cells (PBMCs), sampled at new diagnosis, from a patient treated with antithyroid drugs. This sequence was found in a middle-aged man with Graves disease. As DNA, the CDR3 is TGTGCCACCAGCAGAGTGATGAGACAGGGGGCACAAGGCTACACCTTC. Protein: CATSRVMRQGAQGYTF.